Listed below are T cell receptor beta chains from one sample, sequenced in a study of patients and donors after allogeneic stem cell transplantation. Via MiXCR, TCRdb re-called the RT-PCR reads, giving one row per CDR3 protein. The sample includes about a million distinct CDR3 sequences, about 20% of them seen just once. Sequencing input: blood, either unsorted or a sorted T cell fraction (not recorded which). The origin of the receptors is a human donor who was either an allogeneic HSCT recipient or a stem cell or donor lymphocyte infusion donor (not recorded which). It is not recorded whose cells these are; they may come from a transplant donor. The CDR3 runs from the conserved cysteine through the conserved F or W. Each record gives: CDR3 DNA, CDR3 protein, J gene, V gene, clone size, D gene. D genes are given only for firm matches. A row's size may be missing; if present it is once, few, many or a size class.

cdr3_nt: TGCAGTGCTTCCATCGACTACAATGAGCAGTTCTTC
cdr3_aa: CSASIDYNEQFF
j_call: TRBJ2-1
v_call: TRBV20-1
clone_size: -
d_call: -

cdr3_nt: TGTGCCAGCAGCTTGGTAGGGCTAGCGGGAGATGGGGGCAAGGGGTACAATGAGCAGTTCTTC
cdr3_aa: CASSLVGLAGDGGKGYNEQFF
j_call: TRBJ2-1
v_call: TRBV5-6
clone_size: -
d_call: TRBD2

cdr3_nt: TGTGCCAGCAGTTCGGGACTAGCGGGAGGAGAGACCCAGTACTTC
cdr3_aa: CASSSGLAGGETQYF
j_call: TRBJ2-5
v_call: TRBV5-1
clone_size: many
d_call: TRBD2

cdr3_nt: TGTGCCAGCAGTTCCACAGGCCGAAGCACAGATACGCAGTATTTT
cdr3_aa: CASSSTGRSTDTQYF
j_call: TRBJ2-3
v_call: TRBV27
clone_size: -
d_call: -

cdr3_nt: TGTGCCAGCAGTACCCTGCTAGGCGGGGCCCATGGGCAGCCCCAGCATTTT
cdr3_aa: CASSTLLGGAHGQPQHF
j_call: TRBJ1-5
v_call: TRBV12-3/TRBV12-4
clone_size: -
d_call: -

cdr3_nt: TGTGCCAGCAGTTTATTTCGCGGGGCCTCGCGGGGCTACACCTTC
cdr3_aa: CASSLFRGASRGYTF
j_call: TRBJ1-2
v_call: TRBV12-3/TRBV12-4
clone_size: few
d_call: -

cdr3_nt: TGTGCCAGCAGCTTATCGAGGGGTGGGGGCCAAGCTTTCTTT
cdr3_aa: CASSLSRGGGQAFF
j_call: TRBJ1-1
v_call: TRBV7-2
clone_size: -
d_call: -

cdr3_nt: TGTGCCACCAGCAGAGATTTGCAGGGTAAAGCTTTCTTT
cdr3_aa: CATSRDLQGKAFF
j_call: TRBJ1-1
v_call: TRBV15
clone_size: few
d_call: -

cdr3_nt: TGTGCCAGCAGTGTTTACAGGGACGACGAGCAGTACTTC
cdr3_aa: CASSVYRDDEQYF
j_call: TRBJ2-7
v_call: TRBV2
clone_size: few
d_call: -

cdr3_nt: TGTGCCAGCAGAATCACCCACCTGACAGGGAGCGGCTACACCTTC
cdr3_aa: CASRITHLTGSGYTF
j_call: TRBJ1-2
v_call: TRBV2
clone_size: -
d_call: TRBD1

cdr3_nt: TGCAGTGCGAGGGGGGGGACGTGGACTAGCGGCACCGGGGAGCTGTTTTTT
cdr3_aa: CSARGGTWTSGTGELFF
j_call: TRBJ2-2
v_call: TRBV20-1
clone_size: -
d_call: TRBD2

cdr3_nt: TGTGCCACCAGTGAACCAGGGGGCGACTATGGCTACACCTTC
cdr3_aa: CATSEPGGDYGYTF
j_call: TRBJ1-2
v_call: TRBV24-1
clone_size: -
d_call: TRBD1

cdr3_nt: TGTGCCAGCAGTAGGACCCCCGGGACAGGCTACAATGAGCAGTTCTTC
cdr3_aa: CASSRTPGTGYNEQFF
j_call: TRBJ2-1
v_call: TRBV2
clone_size: -
d_call: TRBD1

cdr3_nt: TGTGCCAGCAACCCAGGGGCTAGCAATCAGCCCCAGCATTTT
cdr3_aa: CASNPGASNQPQHF
j_call: TRBJ1-5
v_call: TRBV12-3/TRBV12-4
clone_size: few
d_call: -

cdr3_nt: TGTGCCAGCGGACTAGCGGGGGGGCCGCTGTACGAGCAGTACTTC
cdr3_aa: CASGLAGGPLYEQYF
j_call: TRBJ2-7
v_call: TRBV10-3
clone_size: -
d_call: TRBD2

cdr3_nt: TGCAGTGCTACACTCTACCCGGGGAAACTGTTTTTT
cdr3_aa: CSATLYPGKLFF
j_call: TRBJ1-4
v_call: TRBV20-1
clone_size: -
d_call: -

cdr3_nt: TGTGCCAGCAGTTCCCACAGGGGCCCCAACACTGAAGCTTTCTTT
cdr3_aa: CASSSHRGPNTEAFF
j_call: TRBJ1-1
v_call: TRBV27
clone_size: few
d_call: TRBD1

cdr3_nt: TGTGCCACCAGTGACGCGACAGGTGTTAATGAAAAACTGTTTTTT
cdr3_aa: CATSDATGVNEKLFF
j_call: TRBJ1-4
v_call: TRBV24-1
clone_size: many
d_call: -

cdr3_nt: TGCGCCAGCAGCCAAGTCCCCGACGGGGTGAGGGAGCTGTTTTTT
cdr3_aa: CASSQVPDGVRELFF
j_call: TRBJ2-2
v_call: TRBV4-1
clone_size: -
d_call: -

cdr3_nt: TGTGCCAGCAGTTACTCCCGAACGGGTTACACAGATACGCAGTATTTT
cdr3_aa: CASSYSRTGYTDTQYF
j_call: TRBJ2-3
v_call: TRBV6-2/TRBV6-3
clone_size: few
d_call: -

cdr3_nt: TGTGCCAGCAGCTGGGGTTTGGACCGACCCACAGATACGCAGTATTTT
cdr3_aa: CASSWGLDRPTDTQYF
j_call: TRBJ2-3
v_call: TRBV11-2
clone_size: -
d_call: -

cdr3_nt: TGCAGCGTCGTGACTAGCGGGGGGGGTAGCTCCTACAATGAGCAGTTCTTC
cdr3_aa: CSVVTSGGGSSYNEQFF
j_call: TRBJ2-1
v_call: TRBV29-1
clone_size: -
d_call: TRBD2

cdr3_nt: TGTGCCAGCAGCTTAGTGCAGGCCGGGTGGGATTCACCCCTCCACTTT
cdr3_aa: CASSLVQAGWDSPLHF
j_call: TRBJ1-6
v_call: TRBV7-2
clone_size: -
d_call: -

cdr3_nt: TGTGCCAGCAGCCGCGATAATATTGCTTTCTTT
cdr3_aa: CASSRDNIAFF
j_call: TRBJ1-1
v_call: TRBV7-9
clone_size: -
d_call: -

cdr3_nt: TGTGCCAGCAGTTACCTCGAAACTAATGGGGCTGGGGCCAACGTCCTGACTTTC
cdr3_aa: CASSYLETNGAGANVLTF
j_call: TRBJ2-6
v_call: TRBV6-2/TRBV6-3
clone_size: -
d_call: -

cdr3_nt: TGTGCCAGCAGCCCCCGGACAGGGGCGGTCACTGAAGCTTTCTTT
cdr3_aa: CASSPRTGAVTEAFF
j_call: TRBJ1-1
v_call: TRBV3-1
clone_size: few
d_call: TRBD1

cdr3_nt: TGTGCCAGCAGTTCCCACGGGACCTCCCCAGAGACCCAGTACTTC
cdr3_aa: CASSSHGTSPETQYF
j_call: TRBJ2-5
v_call: TRBV2
clone_size: -
d_call: -

cdr3_nt: TGTGCCAGCAGCCAAGGAACTAGAGCGGTGGGGGAGCAGTACTTC
cdr3_aa: CASSQGTRAVGEQYF
j_call: TRBJ2-7
v_call: TRBV4-2
clone_size: -
d_call: -

cdr3_nt: TGTGCCAGCAGCGTAGGTCTTAGGTTAAGCGAGACCCAGTACTTC
cdr3_aa: CASSVGLRLSETQYF
j_call: TRBJ2-5
v_call: TRBV9
clone_size: few
d_call: -

cdr3_nt: TGTGCCAGCAGTTACTTGCAGGGACAGGGGACCAAAAACATTCAGTACTTC
cdr3_aa: CASSYLQGQGTKNIQYF
j_call: TRBJ2-4
v_call: TRBV7-9
clone_size: -
d_call: TRBD1

cdr3_nt: TGTGCCAGCATCCGCCGGGGGGAAGGGTATGGCTACACCTTC
cdr3_aa: CASIRRGEGYGYTF
j_call: TRBJ1-2
v_call: TRBV12-3/TRBV12-4
clone_size: many
d_call: -

cdr3_nt: TGTGCCACTCGTAGGGGGGGGGCTGAAGCTTTCTTT
cdr3_aa: CATRRGGAEAFF
j_call: TRBJ1-1
v_call: TRBV6-5
clone_size: few
d_call: -

cdr3_nt: TGTGCCATATCGGGACTAGCATCCGCTGTACCTAGCACAGATACGCAGTATTTT
cdr3_aa: CAISGLASAVPSTDTQYF
j_call: TRBJ2-3
v_call: TRBV10-3
clone_size: -
d_call: TRBD2

cdr3_nt: TGTGCCAGCAGCTTAGGCCGGACAGTAAATTCACCCCTCCACTTT
cdr3_aa: CASSLGRTVNSPLHF
j_call: TRBJ1-6
v_call: TRBV7-9
clone_size: -
d_call: -

cdr3_nt: TGCAGTGCTAGAGTTCTCGGGTTCCGGTACTCTGGAAACACCATATATTTT
cdr3_aa: CSARVLGFRYSGNTIYF
j_call: TRBJ1-3
v_call: TRBV20-1
clone_size: few
d_call: -

cdr3_nt: TGTGCCAGCAGCTCGTCCGGGACAGGGAGAGAGACCCAGTACTTC
cdr3_aa: CASSSSGTGRETQYF
j_call: TRBJ2-5
v_call: TRBV3-1
clone_size: few
d_call: TRBD1

cdr3_nt: TGCGCCAGCAGCTTGAGGCGACAAGAGACCCAGTACTTC
cdr3_aa: CASSLRRQETQYF
j_call: TRBJ2-5
v_call: TRBV5-1
clone_size: few
d_call: -

cdr3_nt: TGTGCCAGCAGCTTGGCCGGCGGGGGCCTTTCCTACGAGCAGTACTTC
cdr3_aa: CASSLAGGGLSYEQYF
j_call: TRBJ2-7
v_call: TRBV5-4
clone_size: few
d_call: -

cdr3_nt: TGTGCCATCGGGGGCAGGGCCTATGGCTACACCTTC
cdr3_aa: CAIGGRAYGYTF
j_call: TRBJ1-2
v_call: TRBV6-2/TRBV6-3
clone_size: few
d_call: -

cdr3_nt: TGCGCCAGCAGCTTACTGCCTCGGGACAGGGGCACAGATACGCAGTATTTT
cdr3_aa: CASSLLPRDRGTDTQYF
j_call: TRBJ2-3
v_call: TRBV5-1
clone_size: once
d_call: TRBD1

cdr3_nt: TGCAGTGCTAGGGGACCGACCAATCAGCCCCAGCATTTT
cdr3_aa: CSARGPTNQPQHF
j_call: TRBJ1-5
v_call: TRBV20-1
clone_size: -
d_call: -

cdr3_nt: TGTGCCAGCAGCCTAGTCAACCAGGGCACTGAAGCTTTCTTT
cdr3_aa: CASSLVNQGTEAFF
j_call: TRBJ1-1
v_call: TRBV7-9
clone_size: -
d_call: -

cdr3_nt: TGCAGCGCCGAGGAGGGACAGGGATCCTGGGGCGGGGGTGAGCAGTTCTTC
cdr3_aa: CSAEEGQGSWGGGEQFF
j_call: TRBJ2-1
v_call: TRBV29-1
clone_size: few
d_call: TRBD1

cdr3_nt: TGCGCCAGCAGCTTGATAGGGGACACCGGGGAGCTGTTTTTT
cdr3_aa: CASSLIGDTGELFF
j_call: TRBJ2-2
v_call: TRBV5-1
clone_size: -
d_call: -

cdr3_nt: TGTGCCAGCAGCTTTGACGCCATGAGGGGGTCAGCCTATGGCTACACCTTC
cdr3_aa: CASSFDAMRGSAYGYTF
j_call: TRBJ1-2
v_call: TRBV7-4
clone_size: -
d_call: -

cdr3_nt: TGTGCCAGCAGTTTTGGGACAGGGTCCTACAATGAGCAGTTCTTC
cdr3_aa: CASSFGTGSYNEQFF
j_call: TRBJ2-1
v_call: TRBV12-3/TRBV12-4
clone_size: few
d_call: TRBD1

cdr3_nt: TGTGCCACCAGCAGACCCCTAGAGGGGAAACTGTTTTTT
cdr3_aa: CATSRPLEGKLFF
j_call: TRBJ1-4
v_call: TRBV15
clone_size: few
d_call: -

cdr3_nt: TGCGCCAGCAGAGTAAAGATGAACACCGGGGAGCTGTTTTTT
cdr3_aa: CASRVKMNTGELFF
j_call: TRBJ2-2
v_call: TRBV5-1
clone_size: -
d_call: -

cdr3_nt: TGTGCCAGCAGAAATAGACAGGGGGCGCGCGAAAAACTGTTTTTT
cdr3_aa: CASRNRQGAREKLFF
j_call: TRBJ1-4
v_call: TRBV6-1
clone_size: -
d_call: TRBD1

cdr3_nt: TGCAGTGCCGAGACCCGCAGGGGGAAAGAGACCCAGTACTTC
cdr3_aa: CSAETRRGKETQYF
j_call: TRBJ2-5
v_call: TRBV20-1
clone_size: -
d_call: TRBD1